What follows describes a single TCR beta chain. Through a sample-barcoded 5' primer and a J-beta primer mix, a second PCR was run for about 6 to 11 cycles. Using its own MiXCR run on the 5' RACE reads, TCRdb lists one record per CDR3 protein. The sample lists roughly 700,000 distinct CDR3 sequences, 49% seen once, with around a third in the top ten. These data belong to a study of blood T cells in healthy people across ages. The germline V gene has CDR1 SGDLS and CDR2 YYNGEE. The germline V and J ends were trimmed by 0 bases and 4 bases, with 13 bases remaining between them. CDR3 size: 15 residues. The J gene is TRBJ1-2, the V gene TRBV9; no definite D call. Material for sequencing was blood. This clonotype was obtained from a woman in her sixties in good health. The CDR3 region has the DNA TGTGCCAGCAGCGTAGTGGGCAGGCCCTCCTATGGCTACACCTTC. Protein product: CASSVVGRPSYGYTF.